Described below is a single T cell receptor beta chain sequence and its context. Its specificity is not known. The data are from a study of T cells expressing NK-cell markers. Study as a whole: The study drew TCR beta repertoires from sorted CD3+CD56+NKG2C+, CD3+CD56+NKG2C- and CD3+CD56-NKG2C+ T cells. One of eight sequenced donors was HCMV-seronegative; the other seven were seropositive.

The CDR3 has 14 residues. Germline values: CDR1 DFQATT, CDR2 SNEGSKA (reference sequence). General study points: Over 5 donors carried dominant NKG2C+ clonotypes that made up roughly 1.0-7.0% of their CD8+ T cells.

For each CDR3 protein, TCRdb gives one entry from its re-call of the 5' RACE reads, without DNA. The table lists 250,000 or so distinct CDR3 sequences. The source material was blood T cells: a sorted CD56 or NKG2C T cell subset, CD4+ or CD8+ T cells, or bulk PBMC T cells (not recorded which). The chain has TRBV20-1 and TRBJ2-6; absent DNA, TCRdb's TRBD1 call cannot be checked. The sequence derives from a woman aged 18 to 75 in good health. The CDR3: CSARQRSGANVLTF.